The sequence of this T cell receptor (beta chain) was determined in a study of blood T cell repertoires in COVID-19. In the study overall: Some COVID-19 samples were acute and others convalescent; all came from the United States, Italy and Spain.

This table comes from immunoSEQ multiplex PCR, and its TCRdb copy is limited to in-frame clones, with some not included. The sample includes 120,000 to 150,000 clones, approximately 91% of them seen just once. Germline V gene sequence: CDR1 SGHAT, CDR2 FQDESV (reference sequence). The CDR3 length is 16 residues. V shed 6 bases and J 4 bases; nucleotides not matched to a gene: 11. The chain carries TRBV11-1 and TRBJ2-1, with 8 nucleotides matching TRBD2. Sequencing was carried out using peripheral blood. This receptor was taken from a human donor in a cohort sampled during active COVID-19. The CDR3 bases are TGTGCCAGCAGAGGCCCCCTAGGACTAGCATACAATGAGCAGTTCTTC. It encodes CASRGPLGLAYNEQFF.